Shown below are 20 T cell receptor beta chains from a single sample sequenced in a study of chemoradiotherapy in HPV16-positive cancers (dated by TCRdb to between 2021 and 2023). The protocol used for the library was the immunoSEQ multiplex PCR assay. Here the immuneACCESS table is served through TCRdb, limited to in-frame sequences with V and J called. Missing clones are a known gap in these copies; in checked studies unresolved V genes cover under half, and the rest lacks a known reason. The sample data list 810 or so clones, and roughly four fifths of these were observed just once. The top ten constitute approximately 15% of the sample. This sample comprised tumor tissue, obtained from a patient who underwent chemoradiotherapy. All receptors derive from a human donor with HPV-associated anogenital cancer.

J is TRBJ2-5 and V is TRBV5-6, with D possibly TRBD2 on 5 matching bases. The CDR3 consists of 13 residues. The V gene's germline CDR1 is SGHDT and CDR2 YYEEEE. V was cut by 1 base and J by 5 bases, with 9 bases left in between. The DNA of the CDR3 is TGTGCCAGCAGCTTGCAGCGGAGGGAGACCCAGTACTTC. Amino acid sequence: CASSLQRRETQYF. Drawing the rest from reference TRBV5-6 and TRBJ2-5, the complete variable domain is DAGVTQSPTHLIKTRGQQVTLRCSPKSGHDTVSWYQQALGQGPQFIFQYYEEEERQRGNFPDRFSGHQFPNYSSELNVNALLLGDSALYLCASSLQRRETQYFGPGTRLLVL.

The chain uses TRBV6-4 and TRBJ1-5; no reliable D call. Germline CDR1 reads MRHNA; CDR2 reads SNTAGT. CDR3 length: 14 residues. Trimming shortened V by 5 bases and J by 5 bases, and 13 bases separated the two germline ends. The CDR3 DNA follows: TGTGCCAGCAGTCGAAACAGAGGAGATCAGCCCCAGCATTTT. Encoded protein: CASSRNRGDQPQHF.

The chain joins TRBV10-3 to TRBJ2-2; 8 nucleotides line up with TRBD1. There are 14 residues in the CDR3. V lost 7 bases to trimming and J lost 7 bases; unmatched junction nucleotides: 8. Germline values: CDR1 ENHRY, CDR2 SYGVKD. The CDR3 here is CAIKAGGEGGELFF. DNA for the CDR3: TGTGCCATCAAAGCAGGGGGCGAAGGCGGGGAGCTGTTTTTT.

The chain combines TRBV28 with TRBJ1-5; 7 nucleotides line up with TRBD1. The ends lost 5 bases at V and 4 bases at J; junction bases unmatched: 5. This CDR3 contains 14 residues. CDR1 is MDHEN, CDR2 SYDVKM, per germline. CDR3: CASSMTGTNQPQHF. The CDR3 DNA sequence: TGTGCCAGCAGTATGACAGGGACTAATCAGCCCCAGCATTTT.

The genes are TRBV30 and TRBJ1-5; D perhaps matches TRBD1 (5 bases). The V and J ends lost 1 base and 7 bases respectively, with 14 bases between them. The CDR3 contains 14 residues. Germline CDR1 and CDR2: GTSNPN and SVGIG (reference sequence). CDR3 coding DNA: TGTGCCTGGAGTGGGGGCTCCCCAGGCCAGCCCCAGCATTTT. Translated, it gives CAWSGGSPGQPQHF.

This clone was counted a single time. The chain carries TRBV27 and TRBJ2-6; D might be TRBD1 or TRBD2, each matching 5 bases. The CDR3 has 16 residues. V was clipped by 8 bases and J by 0 bases, with 14 bases between them. In germline, CDR1 is MNHEY, CDR2 SMNVEV (reference sequence). Here the CDR3 reads CASSTGRLSGANVLTF. The CDR3 coding sequence is TGTGCCAGCTCGACGGGACGCCTCTCTGGGGCCAACGTCCTGACTTTC.

The chain combines TRBV2 with TRBJ2-7; tentative D call: TRBD1 (5 bases). V lost 6 bases and J lost 3, with 9 bases in between. The CDR3 contains 12 residues. Germline CDR1 is SNHLY and CDR2 is FYNNEI. The CDR3 loop reads CASSRTGYEQYF. In DNA, the CDR3 is TGTGCCAGCAGCCGCACAGGCTACGAGCAGTACTTC.

The chain recombines TRBV7-2 with TRBJ2-5; 11 nucleotides align to TRBD2. The ends lost 5 bases at V and 5 bases at J; junction bases unmatched: 4. Germline assignment: CDR1 SGHTA and CDR2 FQGNSA. The CDR3 totals 14 residues. The DNA of the CDR3 is TGTGCCAGCAGCCGACTAGCGGGGCAGGAGACCCAGTACTTC. Amino acid sequence: CASSRLAGQETQYF. Using reference TRBV7-2 and TRBJ2-5 for the parts outside the CDR3, the full variable domain is GAGVSQSPSNKVTEKGKDVELRCDPISGHTALYWYRQSLGQGLEFLIYFQGNSAPDKSGLPSDRFSAERTGGSVSTLTIQRTQQEDSAVYLCASSRLAGQETQYFGPGTRLLVL.

V gene TRBV11-3 combines with J gene TRBJ2-3; perhaps TRBD1 as D (5 bases). Trimming took 1 base from V and 8 from J, leaving 16 bases between them. The CDR3 length is 15 residues. CDR1 is SGHNT and CDR2 is YENEEA in the germline V gene. CDR3 region: CASSLVGQGMGTQYF. The CDR3 DNA sequence: TGTGCCAGCAGCTTAGTGGGCCAGGGTATGGGTACGCAGTATTTT.

The chain links TRBV29-1 to TRBJ2-1; weak D call: TRBD2 (5 bases). This CDR3 contains 13 residues. Between the trimmed V and J ends, which lost 6 bases and 5 bases, there was a span of 14 bases. The germline gives CDR1 SQVTM, CDR2 ANQGSEA. The CDR3 sequence is CSVAGIGDNEQFF. The CDR3 DNA is TGCAGCGTAGCCGGGATCGGGGACAATGAGCAGTTCTTC.

The chain recombines TRBV19 with TRBJ2-6, with TRBD2 as a possible D gene (5 bases). Germline CDR1 LNHDA, CDR2 SQIVND (reference sequence). This CDR3 has 16 residues. V lost 2 bases to trimming and J lost 0 bases, with 8 bases between them. CDR3 residues: CASSISGNSGANVLTF. The CDR3 nucleotides are TGTGCCAGTAGTATATCGGGAAACTCTGGGGCCAACGTCCTGACTTTC.

The chain carries TRBV2 and TRBJ2-7; D remains ambiguous. The CDR3 totals 12 residues. V dropped 5 bases and J dropped 2 bases, with 7 bases sitting between them. Per germline, CDR1 SNHLY and CDR2 FYNNEI. The CDR3 DNA is TGTGCCAGCAGTTTCACCACCTACGAGCAGTACTTC. The encoded protein is CASSFTTYEQYF. Using reference TRBV2 and TRBJ2-7 for the parts outside the CDR3, the full variable domain is EPEVTQTPSHQVTQMGQEVILRCVPISNHLYFYWYRQILGQKVEFLVSFYNNEISEKSEIFDDQFSVERPDGSNFTLKIRSTKLEDSAMYFCASSFTTYEQYFGPGTRLTVT.

The chain has TRBV7-6 and TRBJ1-1, with 7 nucleotides matching TRBD1. V was pared by 1 base and J by 5 bases, with 13 bases of the junction left unmatched. The CDR3 runs 17 residues. Per germline, CDR1 SGHVS and CDR2 FNYEAQ. The CDR3 sequence: CASSLGGGGVLGTEAFF. DNA of the CDR3: TGTGCCAGCAGCTTAGGAGGAGGGGGCGTTCTCGGTACTGAAGCTTTCTTT.

This clone was detected only a few times. The gene calls are TRBV5-1 and TRBJ1-1; D is unresolved. Germline-derived CDR1 and CDR2 are SGHRS and YFSETQ. V was trimmed by 0 bases and J by 2 bases, leaving 8 bases between them. The CDR3 length is 14 residues. CDR3 nucleotides: TGCGCCAGCAGCTTGGATCGGGGAAACACTGAAGCTTTCTTT. Amino acid sequence: CASSLDRGNTEAFF.

This clone is a singleton in its sample. The chain combines TRBV6-6 with TRBJ1-1; 10 bases match TRBD1. Germline values: CDR1 MNHNY, CDR2 SVGAGI (reference sequence). The junction had 2 bases not matched to a gene; V was cut back by 4 bases and J by 3 bases. The CDR3 runs 14 residues. Written as DNA, the CDR3 is TGTGCCAGCAGTTGGACAGGGGGGGACACTGAAGCTTTCTTT. Encoded protein: CASSWTGGDTEAFF.

The rearrangement joins TRBV19 to TRBJ2-1, with TRBD2 as a possible D gene (7 bases). CDR1 and CDR2 (germline): LNHDA, SQIVND (reference sequence). CDR3 size: 16 residues. Trimming shortened V by 3 bases and J by 5 bases, and 17 bases separated the two germline ends. CDR3 region: CASSISAGAPDNEQFF. DNA for the CDR3: TGTGCCAGTAGTATCTCCGCGGGGGCGCCTGACAATGAGCAGTTCTTC.

The chain couples TRBV4-2 to TRBJ2-5, with 8 bases matching TRBD1. Germline V gene lookup returns CDR1 LGHNA and CDR2 YNFKEQ. This CDR3 has 14 amino acids. With V trimmed by 0 bases and J by 5 bases, 2 bases remained unmatched. CDR3 loop: CASSQDRGPETQYF. The DNA for the CDR3 is TGTGCCAGCAGCCAAGACAGGGGGCCCGAGACCCAGTACTTC.

This clone was counted between two and nine times. V is TRBV10-1 and J is TRBJ2-1; D is undetermined. Germline V gene data show CDR1 as WNHNN and CDR2 as SYGVQD (reference sequence). With 0 bases removed from V and 8 bases from J, the gap between germline ends came to 11 bases. The CDR3 is made up of 14 amino acids. DNA of the CDR3: TGCGCCAGCAGTGAGTCGGGCTCAGGAGATGAGCAGTTCTTC. As protein: CASSESGSGDEQFF.

By share, this clone ranks as large. This chain joins TRBV6-1 and TRBJ2-3; TRBD1 agrees at 11 bases. CDR3 length equals 13 residues. V trimming: 9 bases; J trimming: 4 bases; junction bases outside the gene matches: 3. The germline V gene has CDR1 MNHNS and CDR2 SASEGT. CDR3 nucleotide sequence: TGTGCCAGTGGACAGGGGGCCCCAGATACGCAGTATTTT. This sequence encodes CASGQGAPDTQYF.

The rearrangement uses TRBV11-3 and TRBJ2-2; D possibly corresponds to TRBD1 (6 bases). With 2 bases removed from V and 4 bases from J, the gap between germline ends came to 8 bases. Per the germline V gene, CDR1 is SGHNT and CDR2 is YENEEA. The CDR3 consists of 14 residues. CDR3 nucleotides: TGTGCCAGCAGCTTAAACAGGGCCACCGGGGAGCTGTTTTTT. This sequence encodes CASSLNRATGELFF.